The sequence of this T cell receptor beta chain was determined in a study of T cell changes during pregnancy in multiple sclerosis. This clone was detected once. Generated by immunoSEQ multiplex PCR, the TCRdb table keeps only in-frame clones and is missing some. The sample carries about 50,000 clones, roughly 92% recorded once. Germline loops: CDR1 SGHNT, CDR2 YYREEE (reference sequence). This CDR3 contains 16 residues. Germline trimming cut 4 bases from V and 0 bases from J; bases unmatched to any gene: 7. Sequenced material: CD4+ T cells from peripheral blood mononuclear cells, taken in the third trimester of pregnancy. The sequence came from a female donor with multiple sclerosis, enrolled in a pregnancy study. V usage is TRBV5-4 and J usage is TRBJ1-3; the match to TRBD1 covers 7 bases. The CDR3 loop reads CASSLNRGSSGNTIYF. CDR3 in DNA: TGTGCCAGCAGCCTGAACAGGGGTTCCTCTGGAAACACCATATATTTT.